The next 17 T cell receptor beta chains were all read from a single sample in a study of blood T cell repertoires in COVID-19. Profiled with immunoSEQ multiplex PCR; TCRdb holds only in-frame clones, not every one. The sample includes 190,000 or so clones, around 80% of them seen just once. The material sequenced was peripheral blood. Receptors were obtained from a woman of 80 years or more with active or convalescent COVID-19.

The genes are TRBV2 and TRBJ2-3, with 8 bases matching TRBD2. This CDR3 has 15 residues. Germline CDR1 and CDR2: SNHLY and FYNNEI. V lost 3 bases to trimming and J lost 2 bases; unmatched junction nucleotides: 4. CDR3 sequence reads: CASSETSANTDTQYF. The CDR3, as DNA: TGTGCCAGCAGTGAGACTAGCGCGAACACAGATACGCAGTATTTT. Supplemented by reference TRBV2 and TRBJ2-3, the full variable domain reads EPEVTQTPSHQVTQMGQEVILRCVPISNHLYFYWYRQILGQKVEFLVSFYNNEISEKSEIFDDQFSVERPDGSNFTLKIRSTKLEDSAMYFCASSETSANTDTQYFGPGTRLTVL.

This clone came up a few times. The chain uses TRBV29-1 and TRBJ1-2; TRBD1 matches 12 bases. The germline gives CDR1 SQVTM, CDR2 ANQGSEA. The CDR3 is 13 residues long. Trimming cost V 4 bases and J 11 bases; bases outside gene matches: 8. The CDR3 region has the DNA TGCAGCGTTGGCAGAGGGGACAGGGGGCCTTACACCTTC. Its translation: CSVGRGDRGPYTF.

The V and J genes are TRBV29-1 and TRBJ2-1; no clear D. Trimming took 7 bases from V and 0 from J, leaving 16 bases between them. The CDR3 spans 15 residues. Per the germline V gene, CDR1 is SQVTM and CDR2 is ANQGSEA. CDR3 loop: CSGNAAASSYNEQFF. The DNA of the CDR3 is TGCAGCGGGAATGCGGCGGCCAGCTCCTACAATGAGCAGTTCTTC.

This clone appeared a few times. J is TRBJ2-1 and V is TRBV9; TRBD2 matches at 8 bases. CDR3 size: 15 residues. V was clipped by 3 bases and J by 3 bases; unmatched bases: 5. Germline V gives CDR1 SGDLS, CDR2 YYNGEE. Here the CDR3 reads CASSESGGFYNEQFF. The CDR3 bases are TGTGCCAGCAGCGAGAGCGGGGGTTTCTACAATGAGCAGTTCTTC.

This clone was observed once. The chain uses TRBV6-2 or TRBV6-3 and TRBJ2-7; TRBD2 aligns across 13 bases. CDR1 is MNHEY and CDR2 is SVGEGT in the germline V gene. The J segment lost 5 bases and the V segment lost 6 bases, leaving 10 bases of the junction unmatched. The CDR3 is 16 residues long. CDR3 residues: CASSDGLAGAFNEQYF. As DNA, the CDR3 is TGTGCCAGCAGCGACGGACTAGCGGGGGCCTTCAACGAGCAGTACTTC.

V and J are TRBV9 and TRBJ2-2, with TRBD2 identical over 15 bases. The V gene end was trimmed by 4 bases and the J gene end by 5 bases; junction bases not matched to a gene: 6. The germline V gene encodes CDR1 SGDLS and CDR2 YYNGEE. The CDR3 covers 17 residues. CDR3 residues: CASSLRTSGGATGELFF. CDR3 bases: TGTGCCAGCAGCCTCCGGACTAGCGGGGGGGCGACCGGGGAGCTGTTTTTT. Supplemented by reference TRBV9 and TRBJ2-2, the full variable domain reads DSGVTQTPKHLITATGQRVTLRCSPRSGDLSVYWYQQSLDQGLQFLIQYYNGEERAKGNILERFSAQQFPDLHSELNLSSLELGDSALYFCASSLRTSGGATGELFFGEGSRLTVL.

The chain's CDR3 is CASQRGQGSRQPQHF. The CDR3 coding sequence is TGTGCCAGCCAGCGGGGGCAGGGCAGTCGACAGCCCCAGCATTTT. The V call is TRBV2, the J call TRBJ1-5; tentatively, D is TRBD1 (6 bases). The CDR3 contains 15 residues. Per germline, CDR1 SNHLY and CDR2 FYNNEI. V lost 8 bases and J lost 7, with 21 bases in between.

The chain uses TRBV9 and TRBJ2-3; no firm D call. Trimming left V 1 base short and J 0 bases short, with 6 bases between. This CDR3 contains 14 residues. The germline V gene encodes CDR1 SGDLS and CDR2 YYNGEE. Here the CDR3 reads CASSVSGSTDTQYF. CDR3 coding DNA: TGTGCCAGCAGCGTATCGGGTAGCACAGATACGCAGTATTTT.

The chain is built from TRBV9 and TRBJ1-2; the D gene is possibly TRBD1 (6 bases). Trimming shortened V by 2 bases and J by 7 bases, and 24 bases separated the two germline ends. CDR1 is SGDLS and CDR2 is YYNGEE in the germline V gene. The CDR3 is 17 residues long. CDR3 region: CASSVRPDETGRLGYTF. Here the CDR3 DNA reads TGTGCCAGCAGCGTCAGGCCCGATGAGACAGGCCGGCTTGGCTACACCTTC.

CDR3: CASISLTSGTERYTF. Here the CDR3 DNA reads TGTGCCAGCATTTCTCTCACCTCGGGGACAGAACGCTACACCTTC. The chain is built from TRBV28 and TRBJ1-2, with TRBD1 matching 7 bases. The ends lost 7 bases at V and 9 bases at J; junction bases unmatched: 17. CDR3 length equals 15 residues. The germline CDR1 and CDR2 sequences are MDHEN and SYDVKM.

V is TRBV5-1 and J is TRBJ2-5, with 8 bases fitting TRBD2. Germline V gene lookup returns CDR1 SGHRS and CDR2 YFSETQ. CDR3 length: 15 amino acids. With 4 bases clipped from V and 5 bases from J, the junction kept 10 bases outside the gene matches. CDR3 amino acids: CASSPLEGTRETQYF. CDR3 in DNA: TGCGCCAGCAGCCCGCTGGAGGGGACTAGGGAGACCCAGTACTTC.

The CDR3 region is CASSLEAGGFNGELFF. The CDR3 DNA follows: TGTGCCAGCAGCTTAGAAGCGGGGGGTTTTAACGGGGAGCTGTTTTTT. V usage is TRBV7-2 and J usage is TRBJ2-2, with 9 bases matching TRBD2. V lost 1 base to trimming and J lost 7 bases; unmatched junction nucleotides: 7. In germline, CDR1 is SGHTA, CDR2 FQGNSA. The CDR3 has 16 residues. Looking up the rest from reference TRBV7-2 and TRBJ2-2 gives the full variable domain: GAGVSQSPSNKVTEKGKDVELRCDPISGHTALYWYRQSLGQGLEFLIYFQGNSAPDKSGLPSDRFSAERTGGSVSTLTIQRTQQEDSAVYLCASSLEAGGFNGELFFGEGSRLTVL.

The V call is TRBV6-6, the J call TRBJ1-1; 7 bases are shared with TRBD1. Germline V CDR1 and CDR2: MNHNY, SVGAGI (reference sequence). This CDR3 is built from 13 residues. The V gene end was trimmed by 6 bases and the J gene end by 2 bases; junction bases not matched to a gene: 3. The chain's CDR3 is CASSRQGNTEAFF. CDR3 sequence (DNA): TGTGCCAGCAGCAGACAGGGAAACACTGAAGCTTTCTTT.

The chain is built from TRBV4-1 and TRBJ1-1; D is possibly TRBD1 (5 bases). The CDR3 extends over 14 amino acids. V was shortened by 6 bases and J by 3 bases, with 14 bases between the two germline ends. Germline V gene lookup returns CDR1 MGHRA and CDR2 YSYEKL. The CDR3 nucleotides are TGCGCCAGCAGGTCTCAGGGTATTTACACTGAAGCTTTCTTT. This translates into CASRSQGIYTEAFF.

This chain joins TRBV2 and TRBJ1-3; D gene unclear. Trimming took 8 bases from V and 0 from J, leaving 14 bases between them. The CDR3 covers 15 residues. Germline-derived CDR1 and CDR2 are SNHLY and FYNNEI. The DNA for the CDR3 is TGTGCCAGCGGGGAAGACTTTTTCTCTGGAAACACCATATATTTT. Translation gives CASGEDFFSGNTIYF.

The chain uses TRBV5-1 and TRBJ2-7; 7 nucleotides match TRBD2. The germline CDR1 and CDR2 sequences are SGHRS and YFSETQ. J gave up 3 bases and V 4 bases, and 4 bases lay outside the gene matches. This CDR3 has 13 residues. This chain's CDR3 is CASSPGGIYEQYF. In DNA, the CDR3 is TGCGCCAGCAGCCCGGGGGGAATCTACGAGCAGTACTTC.

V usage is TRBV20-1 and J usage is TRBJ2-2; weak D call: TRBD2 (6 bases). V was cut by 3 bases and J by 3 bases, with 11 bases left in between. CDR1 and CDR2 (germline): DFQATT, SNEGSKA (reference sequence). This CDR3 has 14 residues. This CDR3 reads CSASRWGDTGELFF. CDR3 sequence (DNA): TGCAGTGCTAGTCGATGGGGGGACACCGGGGAGCTGTTTTTT.